This note documents a single T cell receptor (beta chain) sequence. This receptor's antigen is unknown. No clone much larger than this one lies a single base away; base qualities are absent. High-throughput TCR beta sequencing profiled peripheral blood CD8+ and CD4+ T cells from healthy donors, Susac syndrome patients and multiple sclerosis patients. The healthy donors served as controls matched for age and sex. Bulk CD8+ and CD4+ T cells were purified magnetically by negative isolation, whereas CD8+ TEMRA cells were enriched by FACS. Blood was drawn into EDTA tubes, processed within 24 hours, and PBMCs were isolated by density gradient centrifugation. PBMCs intended for TCR sequencing were cryopreserved in liquid nitrogen and thawed later in a water bath at 37 degrees C. The sorted or isolated CD4+, CD8+ and CD8+ TEMRA cells had a purity of 90% or higher. This specimen comes from a study of CD8 T cells in Susac syndrome (dated by TCRdb to between 2018 and 2021). Regarding the research as a whole: Whether CD8+ T cell activation and differentiation in Susac syndrome was antigen driven was tested using repertoire sequencing. Beyond this particular receptor, the publication reports: The study acknowledged that relatively few individuals were included in the TCR sequencing and HLA analysis.

RNA was extracted using the RNeasy kit, and roughly 0.45 to 1 microgram was reverse transcribed with random hexamers. The immunoSEQ multiplex PCR assay, which covers 54 Vbeta and 13 Jbeta segments, was used to amplify TCR beta CDR3 regions. Bias from PCR amplification was corrected by using a synthetic template baseline for primer optimization and for computational correction. On the study's bioinformatics: Reads were assigned to V, D and J genes according to IMGT and analyzed in immunoSEQ Analyzer, with only productive sequences retained. To calculate clonality, Shannon entropy was normalized by log2 of the number of productive unique sequences and then subtracted from one. For each patient and control, public and private clones were evaluated within the 100 most prevalent clones. Susac-specific clones were defined as absent from healthy and MS cohorts, approximately 1,000 published viral clones and other ImmuneACCESS disease sequences. In TCRdb, the public reads were trimmed at Q25 with fastp and aligned with MiXCR, with productive beta chains retained. Each CDR3 protein appears once, grouped with its most common genes and DNA. TCRdb assigned the V and J calls; the authors' analysis was not used. Within this sample are 120,000 to 150,000 distinct CDR3 sequences, with around 94% of them counted one time only. About 0.076% of the sample is held by the ten biggest clonotypes.

There are 17 amino acids in the CDR3, from cysteine to phenylalanine inclusive. Just the 51-base CDR3 DNA is kept, in frame starting at base 1. Recombination linked TRBV21-1 to TRBJ2-7; the table gives TRBD1 as D, unverified against the DNA. TRBV21-1 is a listed pseudogene. The receptor's source is a human donor in good health. The sample was CD4+ T cells from PBMCs. The nucleotides read TGTGCCAGCAGCATCCCAGAACGACAGGCGGACTCCTACGAGCAGTACTTC. This translates into CASSIPERQADSYEQYF.